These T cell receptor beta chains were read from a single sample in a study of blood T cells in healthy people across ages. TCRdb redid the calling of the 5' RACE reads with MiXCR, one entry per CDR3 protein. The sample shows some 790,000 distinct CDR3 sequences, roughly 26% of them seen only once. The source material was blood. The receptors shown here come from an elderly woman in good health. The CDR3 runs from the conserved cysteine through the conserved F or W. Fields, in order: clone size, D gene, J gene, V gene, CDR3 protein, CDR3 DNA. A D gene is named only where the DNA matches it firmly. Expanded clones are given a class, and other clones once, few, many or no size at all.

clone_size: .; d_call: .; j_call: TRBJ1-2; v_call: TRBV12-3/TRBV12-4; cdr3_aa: CVSKGGADGYTF; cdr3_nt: TGTGTCAGCAAGGGGGGGGCTGACGGCTACACCTTC
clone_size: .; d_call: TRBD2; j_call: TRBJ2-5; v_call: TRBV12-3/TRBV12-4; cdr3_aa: CASSQPGLAGPRRGAQYF; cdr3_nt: TGTGCCAGCAGTCAGCCGGGACTAGCGGGGCCTAGGCGAGGGGCCCAGTACTTC
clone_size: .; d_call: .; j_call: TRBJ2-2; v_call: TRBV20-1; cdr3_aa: CSARDRITGSTGELFF; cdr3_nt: TGCAGTGCTAGAGATAGGATTACAGGGAGCACCGGGGAGCTGTTTTTT
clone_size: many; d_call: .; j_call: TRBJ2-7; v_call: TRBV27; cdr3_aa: CASSQGTPSTNCEQYF; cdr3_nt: TGTGCCAGCAGCCAGGGGACCCCTAGTACGAACTGTGAGCAGTACTTC
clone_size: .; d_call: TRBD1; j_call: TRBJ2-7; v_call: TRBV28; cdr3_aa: CASSSTMRGRYEQYF; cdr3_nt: TGTGCCAGCAGTTCGACAATGAGGGGGCGCTACGAGCAGTACTTC
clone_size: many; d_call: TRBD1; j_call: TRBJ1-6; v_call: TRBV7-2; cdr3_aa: CASSLAGDSFQPLHF; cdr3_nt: TGTGCCAGCAGCTTAGCTGGGGACAGCTTCCAACCCCTCCACTTT
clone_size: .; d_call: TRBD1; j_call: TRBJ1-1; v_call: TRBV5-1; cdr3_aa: CASSLPGQGALAFF; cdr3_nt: TGCGCCAGCAGCTTGCCCGGACAGGGGGCTTTAGCTTTCTTT
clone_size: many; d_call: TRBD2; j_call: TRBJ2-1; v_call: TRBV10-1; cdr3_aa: CASSDSGGSSYNEQFF; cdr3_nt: TGCGCCAGCAGTGATAGCGGGGGGAGCTCCTACAATGAGCAGTTCTTC
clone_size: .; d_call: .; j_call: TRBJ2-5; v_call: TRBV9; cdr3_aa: CAGSGGTTQETQYF; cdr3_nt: TGTGCCGGCAGCGGTGGTACGACCCAAGAGACCCAGTACTTC
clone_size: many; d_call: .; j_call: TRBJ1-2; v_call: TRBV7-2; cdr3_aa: CASSLREAGTNYGYTF; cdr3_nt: TGTGCCAGCAGCTTAAGGGAGGCGGGAACCAACTATGGCTACACCTTC
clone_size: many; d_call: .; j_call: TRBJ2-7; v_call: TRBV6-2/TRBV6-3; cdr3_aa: CASSSSGRSSYEQYF; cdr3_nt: TGTGCCAGCAGTTCATCCGGCAGGAGCTCCTACGAGCAGTACTTC
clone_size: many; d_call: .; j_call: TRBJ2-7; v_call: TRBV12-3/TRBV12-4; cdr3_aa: CASNLGQNGGGEQYF; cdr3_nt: TGTGCCAGCAACCTCGGACAGAACGGAGGGGGGGAGCAGTACTTC
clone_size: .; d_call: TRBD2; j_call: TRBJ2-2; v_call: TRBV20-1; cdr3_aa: CSATSVLNTGELYF; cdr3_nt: TGCAGTGCAACTAGCGTCCTTAACACCGGGGAGCTGTATTTT
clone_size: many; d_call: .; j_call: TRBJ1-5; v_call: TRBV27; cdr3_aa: CASSSGWSNQPQHF; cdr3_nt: TGTGCCAGCAGTTCTGGGTGGAGCAATCAGCCCCAGCATTTT
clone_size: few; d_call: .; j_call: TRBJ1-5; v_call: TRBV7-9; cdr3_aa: CASSLAEGGGGNQPQHF; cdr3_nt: TGTGCCAGCAGCTTAGCCGAGGGGGGGGGCGGCAATCAGCCCCAGCATTTT
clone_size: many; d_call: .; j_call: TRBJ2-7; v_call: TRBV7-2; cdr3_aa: CASSQQTVTEQYF; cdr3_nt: TGTGCCAGCAGCCAACAGACAGTAACCGAGCAGTACTTC
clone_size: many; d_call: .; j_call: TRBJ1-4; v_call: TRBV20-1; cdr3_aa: CSARQSPEKLFF; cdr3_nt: TGCAGTGCTAGACAGAGTCCTGAAAAACTGTTTTTT
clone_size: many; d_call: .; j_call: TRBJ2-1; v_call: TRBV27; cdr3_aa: CASSLDGTKQFF; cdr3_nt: TGTGCCAGCAGCTTAGACGGGACCAAGCAGTTCTTC
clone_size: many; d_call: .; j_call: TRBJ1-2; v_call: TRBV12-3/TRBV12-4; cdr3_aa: CASSQVENYGYTF; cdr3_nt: TGTGCCAGTTCACAGGTCGAGAACTATGGCTACACCTTC
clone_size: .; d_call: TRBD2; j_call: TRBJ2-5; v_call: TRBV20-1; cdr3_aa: CSATGTSGRREETQYF; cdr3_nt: TGCAGTGCCACCGGGACTAGCGGGAGGCGGGAGGAGACCCAGTACTTC